Sample share makes the clone carrying this TCR beta chain medium-sized (0.01 to 0.1%). The CDR3 contains 13 residues. V lost 5 bases, J lost 4 bases, and 11 bases lay in between. Adaptor-ligated barcode primers were used to amplify TRBV12-4/TRBJ1-2 clonotypes. TCRdb fed the multiplex PCR reads into MiXCR, producing one record per CDR3 protein. This repertoire shows around 2,500 distinct CDR3 sequences, about 5% found once; its top ten account for 10% to 11%. The sequencing sample was made of naive CD4+ T cells sorted from blood. Subset reported: naive CD4+ T cells, CD4+CD45RA+CD25-. The rearrangement uses TRBV12-3 or TRBV12-4 and TRBJ1-2; maybe TRBD1 (6 bases). This clonotype was obtained from a female donor with breast cancer. The CDR3 bases are TGTGCCAGCAGTCCGGACAGTTTCTATGGCTACACCTTC. It yields the protein CASSPDSFYGYTF.